The TCR beta chain under discussion was sequenced for a study of T cells in Graves' hyperthyroidism and ophthalmopathy (dated by TCRdb to between 2018 and 2021). Some background on the complete study: Peripheral blood samples were taken at the time of initial diagnosis, prior to any treatment. A discovery cohort of fewer than 110 patients, 43 with Graves' ophthalmopathy and roughly 59 with stable Graves' hyperthyroidism, was used to find distinguishing TCR V-J signatures. Whether ophthalmopathy could be predicted prospectively was tested in an independent validation cohort made up of roughly 20 hyperthyroidism patients plus 17 patients who later progressed to ophthalmopathy. The 75 to 100 discovery patients were randomly split 7:3 into training and test sets. The study also compared thyroid tissue and blood T-cell repertoires from five or six Graves' hyperthyroidism patients. After sampling, hyperthyroidism patients received methimazole starting at 30 mg daily, and ophthalmopathy patients received high-dose intravenous methylprednisolone. The paper reports TCR Vbeta CDR3 sequencing of roughly 140 peripheral blood samples: over 40 ophthalmopathy, fewer than 80 hyperthyroidism and around 17 progressor patients. Overall results and qualifications from the work: A 13 V-J signature model separated ophthalmopathy from stable hyperthyroidism, with 87.88% sensitivity and 81.08% specificity in cross-validation and 80%/75% in testing. In validation, the model predicted progression to ophthalmopathy a median of around six months before onset, with about 71% sensitivity and 72.22% specificity. No statistical method was used to fix the sample size in advance, and group allocation was not hidden from the investigators. Most expanded thyroid clonotypes (frequency above 0.001) were also found in blood, which suggests that blood repertoires may mirror thyroid immune responses.

Stable Graves' hyperthyroidism was defined as the absence of progression to ophthalmopathy over 18 months of follow-up. Hyperthyroidism patients were newly diagnosed, had a disease duration of under 2 months, and were aged 18 to 65 years. Patients with uncontrolled infections, other autoimmune diseases, pregnancy or lactation were excluded. Diagnoses were established on the basis of clinical symptoms, serum thyroxine and TRAb, thyroid ultrasound, and orbital computed tomography. PBMCs were isolated from approximately 10 ml of fresh peripheral blood by Ficoll-Paque density gradient centrifugation. Total RNA was extracted using Trizol reagent, and RNA quality was assessed on an Agilent 2100 Bioanalyzer. Counted from cysteine to phenylalanine, this CDR3 has 15 amino acids. Left in the record is the CDR3 DNA by itself, 45 bases read in frame from the first base. The CDR1 and CDR2 encoded by the germline V gene are SGHTA and FQGNSA. V sheds 5 bases and J sheds 5 bases, leaving 16 bases between their ends.

This clonotype has just a few counts. Its target antigen remains unknown. Per-nucleotide qualities are absent, and no much larger clonotype sits a single base away. TCR beta CDR3 regions were amplified from RNA transcripts. The TCR CDR3 was subjected to a first round of RT-PCR using the HTBI primer set and the Qiagen OneStep RT-PCR kit. Libraries were constructed in a second round of multiplex PCR, after which size selection and purification were carried out. The libraries were sequenced on an Illumina HiSeq2000 using paired-end 100 bp reads. The authors' analysis ran thus. SOAPnuke was used to process the raw data, removing reads that contained adapters or uncalled bases, had a mean Phred below 15, or lacked an exact match to the constant primer or identifier. High-quality paired reads were merged using COPE v1.2.5, and each unique nucleotide sequence was defined as a clonotype. MiTCR v1.1 was used to align the clonotypes against IMGT TRBV, TRBD and TRBJ reference segments. Only V-J combinations with frequency above 0.0001, covering approximately 99% of repertoires, were analysed. A TCS score was defined as the ratio of F50 (clonal expansion) to E x V (chaos), with BLOSUM62-based TCRdist applied between CDR3 peptides within each V-J. Welch's t-statistics and random forest reduced around 520 V-J features to 13, which were used in a naive Bayes classifier (R e1071). TCRdb reprocessed the public reads (quality trimming at Q25 with fastp, clone calling with MiXCR) and kept in-frame beta chains. For every CDR3 protein sequence, its rows merge into one entry that carries the most common genes and DNA. TCRdb, not the authors, supplied the V and J calls. For this sample the table gives about 560,000 distinct CDR3 sequences, of which roughly 14% were detected only once. The ten largest account for around 6.6% of the sample.

This sequence was found in a woman in her twenties or thirties with Graves' hyperthyroidism. The chain uses TRBV7-2 and TRBJ2-1; 5 matching bases give a weak D call of TRBD1. Sequenced sample: blood. CDR3 region: CASSIPTDRNNEQFF. The nucleotides read TGTGCCAGCAGCATCCCGACAGACCGGAACAATGAGCAGTTCTTC.